The present entry profiles one TCR beta chain with its context. Its target is not known. When replicate PCRs were run on sorted subsets, they used around 200 ng DNA, 30,000 to 35,000 T cell genomes. Assay: immunoSEQ multiplex PCR; the TCRdb copy retains only in-frame clones and omits some. Found here are 2 million to 2.5 million clones, almost 96% of them singletons; the top ten hold roughly 0.13%. The data derive from a study of shared clonotypes between healthy human individuals. Whole-study results and caveats: Enrolling few donors narrowed the genetic and exposure-history diversity that was represented.

Trimming took off 8 bases at V and 0 bases at J, with 9 bases between the two ends. CDR1 SGDLS and CDR2 YYNGEE come from the germline V gene. This CDR3 contains 13 residues. The chain has TRBV9 and TRBJ1-3; no firm D call. Sequencing was done on a sample of naive CD4+ T cells sorted from blood. Subset here: CD45RA+ positively selected. The TCR sequence derives from a young man in good health. CDR3 nucleotide sequence: TGTGCCAGTACCTCATACTCTGGAAACACCATATATTTT. It encodes CASTSYSGNTIYF.